Here is one T cell receptor (beta chain) with its context. Its antigen is still unknown. Single TCR cDNA molecules each had their own unique molecular identifier. TCRdb reprocessed the 5' RACE reads with MiXCR, giving one entry per CDR3 protein. The sample lists more than 9,500 distinct CDR3 sequences, approximately 15% occurring once. The time point was: sample taken at primary tumor resection. Material for sequencing was whole RNA from tumor, nontumor lung or frozen PBMC, left unsorted. Approximately 70 TRACERx patients with early, untreated non-small cell lung cancer donated samples. The data stem from a study of spatial heterogeneity in lung cancer. Study details: On average, each unique TCR and UMI combination appeared more than ten times in raw reads. Study-level findings and limits: Expanded tumor TCRs that were ubiquitous appeared in blood more at resection than follow-up.

CDR3 length equals 14 residues. V shed 6 bases and J shed 0 bases, with 12 bases lying between them. Per the germline V gene, CDR1 is KGHSH and CDR2 is LQKENI. The specimen was PBMCs, collected at surgery. The source of this sequence is a male donor with early-stage non-small cell lung cancer. This chain connects TRBV18 to TRBJ2-7, with D perhaps TRBD2 (5 bases). The CDR3 nucleotides read TGTGCCAGCTCTCCCCCGGGATCCTCCTACGAGCAGTACTTC. Its protein product is CASSPPGSSYEQYF.